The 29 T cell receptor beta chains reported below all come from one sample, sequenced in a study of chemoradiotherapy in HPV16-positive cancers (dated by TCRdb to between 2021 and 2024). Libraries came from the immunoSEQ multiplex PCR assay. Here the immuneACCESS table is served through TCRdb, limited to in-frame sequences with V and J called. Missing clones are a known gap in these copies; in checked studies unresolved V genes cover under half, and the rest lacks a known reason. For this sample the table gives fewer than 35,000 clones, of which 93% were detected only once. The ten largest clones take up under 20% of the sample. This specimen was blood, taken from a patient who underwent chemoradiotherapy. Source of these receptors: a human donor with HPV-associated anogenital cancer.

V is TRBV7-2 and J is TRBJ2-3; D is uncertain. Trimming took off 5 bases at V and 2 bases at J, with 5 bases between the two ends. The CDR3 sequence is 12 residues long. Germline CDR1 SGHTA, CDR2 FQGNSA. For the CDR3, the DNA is TGTGCCAGCAGCCCAAACACAGATACGCAGTATTTT. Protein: CASSPNTDTQYF.

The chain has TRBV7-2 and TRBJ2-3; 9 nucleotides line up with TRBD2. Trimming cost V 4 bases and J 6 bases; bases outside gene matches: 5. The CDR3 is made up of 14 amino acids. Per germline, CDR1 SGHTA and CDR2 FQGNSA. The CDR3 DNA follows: TGTGCCAGCAGCTCGGGACTAGCCCGGGATACGCAGTATTTT. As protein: CASSSGLARDTQYF.

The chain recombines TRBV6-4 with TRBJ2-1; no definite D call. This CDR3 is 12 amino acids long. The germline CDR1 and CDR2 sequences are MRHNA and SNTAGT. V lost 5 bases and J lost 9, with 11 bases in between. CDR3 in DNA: TGTGCCAGCAGTCACGGCGATGGTGAGCAGTTCTTC. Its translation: CASSHGDGEQFF.

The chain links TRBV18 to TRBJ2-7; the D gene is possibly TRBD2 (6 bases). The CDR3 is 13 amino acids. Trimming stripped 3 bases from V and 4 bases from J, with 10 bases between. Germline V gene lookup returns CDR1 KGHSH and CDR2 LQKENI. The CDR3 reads CASSPSEGYEQYF. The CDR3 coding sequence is TGTGCCAGCTCACCCTCGGAGGGGTACGAGCAGTACTTC.

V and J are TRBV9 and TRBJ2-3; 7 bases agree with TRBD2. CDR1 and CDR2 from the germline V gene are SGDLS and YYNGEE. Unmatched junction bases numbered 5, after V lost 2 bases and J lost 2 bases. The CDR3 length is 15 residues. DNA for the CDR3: TGTGCCAGCAGCGTCACTAGCGTCGACACAGATACGCAGTATTTT. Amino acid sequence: CASSVTSVDTDTQYF.

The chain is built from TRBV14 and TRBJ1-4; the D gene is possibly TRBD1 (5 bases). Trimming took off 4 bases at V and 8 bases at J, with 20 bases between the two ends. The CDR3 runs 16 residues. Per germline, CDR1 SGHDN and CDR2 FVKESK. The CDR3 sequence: CASSLRGRGVEEKLFF. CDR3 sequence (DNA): TGTGCCAGCAGCCTGCGGGGTCGGGGGGTGGAGGAAAAACTGTTTTTT.

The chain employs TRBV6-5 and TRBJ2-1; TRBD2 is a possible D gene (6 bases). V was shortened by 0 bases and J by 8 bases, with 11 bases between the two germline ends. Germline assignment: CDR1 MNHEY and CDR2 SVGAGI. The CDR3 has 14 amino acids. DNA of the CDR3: TGTGCCAGCAGTTACTCTGGAGGGGACCATGAGCAGTTCTTC. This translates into CASSYSGGDHEQFF.

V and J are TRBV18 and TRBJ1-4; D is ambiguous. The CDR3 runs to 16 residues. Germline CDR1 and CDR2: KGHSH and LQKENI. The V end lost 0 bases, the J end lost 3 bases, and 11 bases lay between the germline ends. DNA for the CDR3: TGTGCCAGCTCACCACCACGGAGTTTAGCTAATGAAAAACTGTTTTTT. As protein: CASSPPRSLANEKLFF.

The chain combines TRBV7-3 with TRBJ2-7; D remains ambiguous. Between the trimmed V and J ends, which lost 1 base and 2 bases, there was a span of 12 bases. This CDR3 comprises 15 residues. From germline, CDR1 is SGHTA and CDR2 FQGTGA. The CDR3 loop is CASSLNPTEPYEQYF. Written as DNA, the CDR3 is TGTGCCAGCAGCTTAAACCCCACGGAACCCTACGAGCAGTACTTC.

The CDR3 nucleotides read TGTGCCAGCAGCGTAGGAGGACTAGCGGGGGGCCCGAACACCGGGGAGCTGTTTTTT. Residues: CASSVGGLAGGPNTGELFF. V is TRBV9 and J is TRBJ2-2; 14 nucleotides match TRBD2. V trimming: 0 bases; J trimming: 0 bases; junction bases outside the gene matches: 4. Germline V gives CDR1 SGDLS, CDR2 YYNGEE. The CDR3 spans 19 residues.

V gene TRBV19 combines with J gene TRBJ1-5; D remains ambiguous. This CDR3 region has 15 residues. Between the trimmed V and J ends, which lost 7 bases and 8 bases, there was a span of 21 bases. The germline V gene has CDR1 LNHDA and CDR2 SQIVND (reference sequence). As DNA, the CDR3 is TGTGCCAGTATACCGGCAGCCAACCATCAGAAGCCCCAGCATTTT. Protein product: CASIPAANHQKPQHF. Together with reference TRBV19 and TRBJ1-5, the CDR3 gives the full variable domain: DGGITQSPKYLFRKEGQNVTLSCEQNLNHDAMYWYRQDPGQGLRLIYYSQIVNDFQKGDIAEGYSVSREKKESFPLTVTSAQKNPTAFYLCASIPAANHQKPQHFGDGTRLSIL.

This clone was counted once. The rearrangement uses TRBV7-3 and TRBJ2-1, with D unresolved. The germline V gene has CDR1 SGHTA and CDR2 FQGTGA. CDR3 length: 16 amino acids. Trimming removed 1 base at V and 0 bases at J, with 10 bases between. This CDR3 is CASSLIPADSYNEQFF. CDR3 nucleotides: TGTGCCAGCAGCTTAATTCCCGCCGACTCCTACAATGAGCAGTTCTTC.

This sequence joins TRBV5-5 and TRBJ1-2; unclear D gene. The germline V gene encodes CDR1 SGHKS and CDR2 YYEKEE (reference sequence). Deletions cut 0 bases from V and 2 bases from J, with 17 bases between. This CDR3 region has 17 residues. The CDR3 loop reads CASSLAAEILLNYGYTF. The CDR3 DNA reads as TGTGCCAGCAGCTTGGCGGCAGAAATCCTATTAAACTATGGCTACACCTTC. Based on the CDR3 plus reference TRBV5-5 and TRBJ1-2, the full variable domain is DAGVTQSPTHLIKTRGQQVTLRCSPISGHKSVSWYQQVLGQGPQFIFQYYEKEERGRGNFPDRFSARQFPNYSSELNVNALLLGDSALYLCASSLAAEILLNYGYTFGSGTRLTVV.

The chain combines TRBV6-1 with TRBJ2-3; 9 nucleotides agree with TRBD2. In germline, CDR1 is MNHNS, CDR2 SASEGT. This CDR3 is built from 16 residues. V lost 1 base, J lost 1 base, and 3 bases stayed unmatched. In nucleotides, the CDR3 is TGTGCCAGCAGTGAAGTGAGACTAGCGGGCACAGATACGCAGTATTTT. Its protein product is CASSEVRLAGTDTQYF.

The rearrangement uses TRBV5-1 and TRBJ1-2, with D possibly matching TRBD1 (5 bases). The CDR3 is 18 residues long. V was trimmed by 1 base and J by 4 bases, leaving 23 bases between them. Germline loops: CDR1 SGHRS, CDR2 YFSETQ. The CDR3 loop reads CASSLLIFTGPTVYGYTF. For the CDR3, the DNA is TGCGCCAGCAGCTTGTTGATATTTACAGGACCTACGGTCTATGGCTACACCTTC.

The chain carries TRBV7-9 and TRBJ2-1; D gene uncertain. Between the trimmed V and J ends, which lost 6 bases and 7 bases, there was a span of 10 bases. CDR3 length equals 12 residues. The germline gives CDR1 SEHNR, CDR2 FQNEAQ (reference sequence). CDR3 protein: CASSSIGNEQFF. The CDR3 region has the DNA TGTGCCAGCAGTTCAATCGGGAATGAGCAGTTCTTC.

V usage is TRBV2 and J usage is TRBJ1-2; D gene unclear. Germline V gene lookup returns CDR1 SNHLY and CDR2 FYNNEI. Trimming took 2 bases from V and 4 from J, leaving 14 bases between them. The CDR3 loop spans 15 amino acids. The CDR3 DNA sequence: TGTGCCAGCAGTGAATATGGTGACCGCCGCTATGGCTACACCTTC. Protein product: CASSEYGDRRYGYTF.

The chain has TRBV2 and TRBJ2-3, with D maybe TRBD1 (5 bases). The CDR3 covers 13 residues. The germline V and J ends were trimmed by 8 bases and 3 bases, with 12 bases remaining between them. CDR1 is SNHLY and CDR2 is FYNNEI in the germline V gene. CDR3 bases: TGTGCCAGCCTCAGGGTAGAAACAGATACGCAGTATTTT. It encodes CASLRVETDTQYF.

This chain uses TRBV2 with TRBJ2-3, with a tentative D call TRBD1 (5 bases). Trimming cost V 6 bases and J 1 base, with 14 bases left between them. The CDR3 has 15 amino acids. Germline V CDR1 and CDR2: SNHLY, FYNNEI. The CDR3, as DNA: TGTGCCAGCAGCCCATGGGGCCAGGGCACAGATACGCAGTATTTT. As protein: CASSPWGQGTDTQYF.

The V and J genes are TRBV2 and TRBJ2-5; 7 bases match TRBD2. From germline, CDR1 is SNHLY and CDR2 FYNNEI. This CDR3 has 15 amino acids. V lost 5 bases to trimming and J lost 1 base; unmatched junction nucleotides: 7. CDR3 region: CASSNRLAAQETQYF. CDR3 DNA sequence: TGTGCCAGCAGTAATAGACTAGCAGCCCAAGAGACCCAGTACTTC.

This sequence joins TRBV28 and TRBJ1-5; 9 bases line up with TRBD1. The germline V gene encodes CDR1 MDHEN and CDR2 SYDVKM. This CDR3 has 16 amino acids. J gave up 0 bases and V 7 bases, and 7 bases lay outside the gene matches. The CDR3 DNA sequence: TGTGCCAGCAACTCGGGACAGGGCTATAGCAATCAGCCCCAGCATTTT. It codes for CASNSGQGYSNQPQHF. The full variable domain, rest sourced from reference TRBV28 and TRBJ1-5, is DVKVTQSSRYLVKRTGEKVFLECVQDMDHENMFWYRQDPGLGLRLIYFSYDVKMKEKGDIPEGYSVSREKKERFSLILESASTNQTSMYLCASNSGQGYSNQPQHFGDGTRLSIL.

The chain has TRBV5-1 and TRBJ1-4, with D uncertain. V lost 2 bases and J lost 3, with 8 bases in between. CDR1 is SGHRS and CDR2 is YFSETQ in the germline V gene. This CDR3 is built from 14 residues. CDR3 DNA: TGCGCCAGCAGCTTTGCGGGTGCTAATGAAAAACTGTTTTTT. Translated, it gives CASSFAGANEKLFF.

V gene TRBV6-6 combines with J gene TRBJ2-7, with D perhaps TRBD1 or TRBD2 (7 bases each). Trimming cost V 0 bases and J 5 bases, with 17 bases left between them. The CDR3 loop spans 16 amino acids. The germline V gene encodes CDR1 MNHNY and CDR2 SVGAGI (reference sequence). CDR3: CASSYSIGQGGHEQYF. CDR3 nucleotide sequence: TGTGCCAGCAGTTACTCGATTGGCCAGGGGGGGCACGAGCAGTACTTC.

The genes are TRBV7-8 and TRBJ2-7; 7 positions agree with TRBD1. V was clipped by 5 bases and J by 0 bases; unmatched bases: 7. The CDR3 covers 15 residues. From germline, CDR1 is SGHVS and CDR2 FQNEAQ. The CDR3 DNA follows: TGTGCCAGCAGCCTTAATAGGGGGCACTCCTACGAGCAGTACTTC. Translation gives CASSLNRGHSYEQYF.

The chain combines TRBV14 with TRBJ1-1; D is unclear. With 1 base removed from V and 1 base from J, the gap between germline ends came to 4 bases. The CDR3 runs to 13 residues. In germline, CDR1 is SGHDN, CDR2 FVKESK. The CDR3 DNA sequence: TGTGCCAGCAGCCAAGTATGGAACACTGAAGCTTTCTTT. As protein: CASSQVWNTEAFF.

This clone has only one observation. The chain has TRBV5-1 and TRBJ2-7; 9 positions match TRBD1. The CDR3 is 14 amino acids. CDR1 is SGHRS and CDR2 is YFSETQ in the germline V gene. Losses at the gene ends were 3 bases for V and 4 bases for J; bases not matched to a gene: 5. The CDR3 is CASSYGTGQYEQYF. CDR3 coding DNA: TGCGCCAGCAGCTATGGGACAGGGCAGTACGAGCAGTACTTC.

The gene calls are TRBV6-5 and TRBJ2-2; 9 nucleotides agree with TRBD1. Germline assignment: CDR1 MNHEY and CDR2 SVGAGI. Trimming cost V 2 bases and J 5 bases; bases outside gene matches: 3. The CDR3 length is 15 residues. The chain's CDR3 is CASSYDRGWTGELFF. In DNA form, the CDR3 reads TGTGCCAGCAGTTACGACAGGGGGTGGACCGGGGAGCTGTTTTTT.

The CDR3 sequence is CASSVGALAGNNEQFF. CDR3 DNA: TGTGCCAGCAGCGTAGGGGCATTAGCGGGAAACAATGAGCAGTTCTTC. The chain carries TRBV9 and TRBJ2-1; 8 bases are shared with TRBD2. The germline V gene has CDR1 SGDLS and CDR2 YYNGEE. The CDR3 is made up of 16 amino acids. The ends lost 0 bases at V and 5 bases at J; junction bases unmatched: 7. Full variable domain (missing parts from reference TRBV9 and TRBJ2-1): DSGVTQTPKHLITATGQRVTLRCSPRSGDLSVYWYQQSLDQGLQFLIQYYNGEERAKGNILERFSAQQFPDLHSELNLSSLELGDSALYFCASSVGALAGNNEQFFGPGTRLTVL.

CDR3: CASSLQAVARSTEAFF. CDR3 DNA sequence: TGTGCCAGCTCACTCCAGGCGGTCGCTAGGAGCACTGAAGCTTTCTTT. The chain couples TRBV18 to TRBJ1-1; D is unclear. Germline assignment: CDR1 KGHSH and CDR2 LQKENI. The length of the CDR3 is 16 residues. V lost 4 bases and J 4 bases, leaving 19 bases between the germline ends.